Here is one TCR beta chain with its context. This table comes from immunoSEQ multiplex PCR, and its TCRdb copy is limited to in-frame clones, with some not included. The sample holds about 220,000 clones, roughly 90% seen once. This entry comes from a study of blood T cell repertoires in COVID-19. Across 24 US areas, participants ranged in age from roughly 18 to 89 years. In assigning cohorts, the study relied on participant-reported clinical history. This receptor was identified in a woman in her 30s with acute COVID-19. The sequenced sample was PBMCs or T cells enriched from blood (not recorded which).

Written as DNA, the CDR3 is TGCGCCAGCAGCACCCAGGGGAACTATGGCTACACCTTC. Protein product: CASSTQGNYGYTF. The V gene is TRBV5-1, the J gene TRBJ1-2; a weak D match, TRBD1 (6 bases). From germline, CDR1 is SGHRS and CDR2 YFSETQ. The CDR3 contains 13 residues. Trimming removed 4 bases at V and 2 bases at J, with 9 bases between.